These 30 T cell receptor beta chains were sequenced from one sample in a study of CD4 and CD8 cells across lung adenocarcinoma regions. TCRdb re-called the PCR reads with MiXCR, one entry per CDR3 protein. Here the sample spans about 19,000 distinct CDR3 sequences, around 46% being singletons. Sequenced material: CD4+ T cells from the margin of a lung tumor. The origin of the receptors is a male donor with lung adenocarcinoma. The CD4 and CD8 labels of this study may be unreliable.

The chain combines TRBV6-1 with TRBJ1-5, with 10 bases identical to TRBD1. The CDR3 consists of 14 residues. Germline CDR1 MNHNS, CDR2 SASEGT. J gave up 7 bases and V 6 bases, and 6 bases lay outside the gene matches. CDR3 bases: TGTGCCAGCAGAACCGGGACAGGGGAACAGCCCCAGCATTTT. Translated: CASRTGTGEQPQHF.

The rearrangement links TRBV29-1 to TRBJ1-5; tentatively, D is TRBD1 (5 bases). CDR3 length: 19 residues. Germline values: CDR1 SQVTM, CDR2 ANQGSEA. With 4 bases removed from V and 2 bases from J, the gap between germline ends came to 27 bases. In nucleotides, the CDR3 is TGCAGCGTTGGGGGCCAGGGCCCCGAGACAGAAAACGGCAATCAGCCCCAGCATTTT. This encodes CSVGGQGPETENGNQPQHF.

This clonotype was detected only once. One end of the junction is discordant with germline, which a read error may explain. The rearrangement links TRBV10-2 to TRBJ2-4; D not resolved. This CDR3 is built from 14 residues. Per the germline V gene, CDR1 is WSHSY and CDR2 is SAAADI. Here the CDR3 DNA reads TGCGCCAGCAGCCGGGTGGCAGGCGAAGATATTCAGTACTTT. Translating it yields CASSRVAGEDIQYF.

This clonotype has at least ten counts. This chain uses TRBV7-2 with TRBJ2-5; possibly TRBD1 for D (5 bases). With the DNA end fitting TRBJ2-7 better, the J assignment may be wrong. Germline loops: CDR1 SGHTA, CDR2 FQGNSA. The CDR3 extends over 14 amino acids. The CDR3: CASSPPPDNYEQYF. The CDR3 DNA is TGTGCCAGCAGCCCGCCCCCGGACAATTACGAGCAGTACTTC.

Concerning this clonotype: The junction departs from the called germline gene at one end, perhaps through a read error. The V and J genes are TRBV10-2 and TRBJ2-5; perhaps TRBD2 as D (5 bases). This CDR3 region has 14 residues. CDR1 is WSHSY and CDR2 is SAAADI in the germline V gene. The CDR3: CAGRRVGEQETQYF. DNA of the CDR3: TGCGCGGGCCGCCGGGTGGGAGAGCAAGAGACGCAGTATTTC.

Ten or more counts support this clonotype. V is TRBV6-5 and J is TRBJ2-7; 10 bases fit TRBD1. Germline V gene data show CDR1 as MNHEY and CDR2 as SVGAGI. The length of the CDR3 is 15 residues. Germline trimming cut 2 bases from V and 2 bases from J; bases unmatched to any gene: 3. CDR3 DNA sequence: TGTGCCAGCAGTTACAGGGGACAGGGGACCTACGAGCAGTACTTC. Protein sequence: CASSYRGQGTYEQYF.

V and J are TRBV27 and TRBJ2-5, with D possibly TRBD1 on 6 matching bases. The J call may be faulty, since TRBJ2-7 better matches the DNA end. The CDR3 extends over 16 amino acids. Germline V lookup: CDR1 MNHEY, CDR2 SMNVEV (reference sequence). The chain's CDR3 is CASSLSGHYLQYEQYF. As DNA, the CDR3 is TGTGCCAGCAGTTTATCGGGACACTATCTACAGTACGAGCAGTACTTC.

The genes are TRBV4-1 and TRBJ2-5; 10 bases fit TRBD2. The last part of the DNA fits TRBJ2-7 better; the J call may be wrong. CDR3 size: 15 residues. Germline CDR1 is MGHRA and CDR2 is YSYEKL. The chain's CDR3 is CASSQDSGTSVEQYV. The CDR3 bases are TGCGCCAGCAGCCAAGATTCCGGGACTAGCGTCGAGCAGTACGTC.

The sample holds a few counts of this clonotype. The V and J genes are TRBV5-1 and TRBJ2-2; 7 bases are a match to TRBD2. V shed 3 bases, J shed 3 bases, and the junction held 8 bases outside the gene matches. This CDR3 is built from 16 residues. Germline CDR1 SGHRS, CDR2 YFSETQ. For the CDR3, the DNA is TGCGCCAGCAGCTCAGGGCGGGAGTTCGACACCGGGGAGCTGTTTTTT. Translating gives CASSSGREFDTGELFF.

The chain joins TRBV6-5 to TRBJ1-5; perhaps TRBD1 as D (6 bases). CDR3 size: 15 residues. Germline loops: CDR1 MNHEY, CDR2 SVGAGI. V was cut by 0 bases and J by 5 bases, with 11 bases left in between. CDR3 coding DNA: TGTGCCAGCAGTTACTCCACAGGGACCGATCAGCCCCAGCATTTT. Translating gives CASSYSTGTDQPQHF.

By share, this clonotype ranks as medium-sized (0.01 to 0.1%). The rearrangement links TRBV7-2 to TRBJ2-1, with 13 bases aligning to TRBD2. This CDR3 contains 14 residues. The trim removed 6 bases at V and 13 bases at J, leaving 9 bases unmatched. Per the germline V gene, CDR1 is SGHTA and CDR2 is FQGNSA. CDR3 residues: CASSPWTSGREQFF. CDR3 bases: TGTGCCAGCAGTCCTTGGACTAGCGGGAGAGAACAGTTCTTC.

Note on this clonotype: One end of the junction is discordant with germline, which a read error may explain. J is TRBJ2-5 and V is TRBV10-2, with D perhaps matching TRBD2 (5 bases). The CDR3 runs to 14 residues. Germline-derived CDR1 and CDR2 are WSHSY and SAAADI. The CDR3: CAGHWRVGTETQYF. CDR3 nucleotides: TGCGCGGGCCACTGGCGGGTGGGCACAGAGACCCAGTACTTT.

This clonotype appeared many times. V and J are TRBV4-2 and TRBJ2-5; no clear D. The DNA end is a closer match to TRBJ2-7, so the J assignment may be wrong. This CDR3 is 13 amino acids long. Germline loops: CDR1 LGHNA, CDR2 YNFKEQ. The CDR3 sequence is CASSQDRAYEQYF. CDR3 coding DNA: TGTGCCAGCAGCCAAGATCGCGCCTACGAGCAGTACTTC.

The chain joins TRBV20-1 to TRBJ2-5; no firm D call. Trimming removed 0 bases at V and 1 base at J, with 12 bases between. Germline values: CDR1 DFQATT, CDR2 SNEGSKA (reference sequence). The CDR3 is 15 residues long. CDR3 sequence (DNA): TGCAGTGCTAGAGATTCGCAGGCCATCCAAGAGACCCAGTACTTC. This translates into CSARDSQAIQETQYF.

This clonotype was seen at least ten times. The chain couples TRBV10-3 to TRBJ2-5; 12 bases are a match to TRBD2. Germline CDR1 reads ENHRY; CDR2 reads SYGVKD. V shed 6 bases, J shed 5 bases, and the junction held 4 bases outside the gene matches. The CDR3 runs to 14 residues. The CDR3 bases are TGTGCCATCAGGACTAGCGGGGGACGTGAGACCCAGTACTTC. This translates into CAIRTSGGRETQYF.

CDR3 amino acids: CASTPQETQYF. The CDR3 DNA reads TGTGCCAGCACCCCTCAAGAGACCCAGTACTTC. The chain couples TRBV6-1 to TRBJ2-5; unclear D gene. Per the germline V gene, CDR1 is MNHNS and CDR2 is SASEGT. The V and J ends lost 7 bases and 2 bases respectively, with 5 bases between them. The CDR3 has 11 residues.

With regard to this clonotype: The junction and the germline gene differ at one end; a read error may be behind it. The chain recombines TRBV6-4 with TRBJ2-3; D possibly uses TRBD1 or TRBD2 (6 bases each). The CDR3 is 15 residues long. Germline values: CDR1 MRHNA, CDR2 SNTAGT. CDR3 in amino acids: CARSDGGGDPDTQYF. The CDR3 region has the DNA TGTGCCAGGAGTGACGGGGGCGGGGACCCAGATACCCAGTACTTT.

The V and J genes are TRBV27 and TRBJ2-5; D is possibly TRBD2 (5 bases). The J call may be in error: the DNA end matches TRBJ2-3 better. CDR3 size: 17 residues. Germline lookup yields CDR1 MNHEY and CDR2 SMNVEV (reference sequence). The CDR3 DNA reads TGTGCCAGCAGTGCGGGCCGAGGAGCTCGTGGCCAAGATACGCAGTATTTT. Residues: CASSAGRGARGQDTQYF.

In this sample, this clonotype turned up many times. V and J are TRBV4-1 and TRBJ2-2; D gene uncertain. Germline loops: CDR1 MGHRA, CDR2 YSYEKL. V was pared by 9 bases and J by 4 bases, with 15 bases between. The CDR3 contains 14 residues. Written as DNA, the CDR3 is TGCGCCAGTGAGACAACCTCGGGCACCGGGGAGCTGTTTTTT. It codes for CASETTSGTGELFF.

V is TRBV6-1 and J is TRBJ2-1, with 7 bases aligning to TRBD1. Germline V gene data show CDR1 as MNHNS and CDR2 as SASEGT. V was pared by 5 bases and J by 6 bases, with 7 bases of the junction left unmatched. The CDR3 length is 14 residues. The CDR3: CASSPLTGINEQFF. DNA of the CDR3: TGTGCCAGCAGTCCGCTGACAGGGATCAATGAGCAGTTCTTC.

The chain's CDR3 is CAWTKALSYNEQFF. CDR3 nucleotides: TGTGCCTGGACAAAAGCCCTCTCCTACAATGAGCAGTTCTTC. The chain is built from TRBV30 and TRBJ2-1; no reliable D call. Trimming stripped 4 bases from V and 0 bases from J, with 10 bases between. Per germline, CDR1 GTSNPN and CDR2 SVGIG (reference sequence). There are 14 residues in the CDR3.

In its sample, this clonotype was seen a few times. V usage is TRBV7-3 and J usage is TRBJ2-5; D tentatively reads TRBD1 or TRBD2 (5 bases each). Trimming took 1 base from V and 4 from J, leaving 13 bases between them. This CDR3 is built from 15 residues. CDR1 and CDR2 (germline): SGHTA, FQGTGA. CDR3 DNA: TGTGCCAGCAGCTTAAGTGGGGGAGTAGGAGAGACCCAGTACTTC. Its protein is CASSLSGGVGETQYF.

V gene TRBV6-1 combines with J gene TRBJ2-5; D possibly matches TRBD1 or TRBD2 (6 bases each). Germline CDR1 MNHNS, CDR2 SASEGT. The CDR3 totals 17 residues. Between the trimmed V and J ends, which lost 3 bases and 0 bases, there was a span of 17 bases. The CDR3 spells CASSEGVGGGDQETQYF. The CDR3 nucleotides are TGTGCCAGCAGTGAGGGAGTCGGGGGCGGTGACCAAGAGACCCAGTACTTC.

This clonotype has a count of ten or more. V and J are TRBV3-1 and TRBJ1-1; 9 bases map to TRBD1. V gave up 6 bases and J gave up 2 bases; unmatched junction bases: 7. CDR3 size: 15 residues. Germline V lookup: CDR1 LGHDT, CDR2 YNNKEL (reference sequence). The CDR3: CASRQNTGGNTEAFF. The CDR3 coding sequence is TGTGCCAGCAGGCAAAATACAGGGGGCAACACTGAAGCTTTCTTT.

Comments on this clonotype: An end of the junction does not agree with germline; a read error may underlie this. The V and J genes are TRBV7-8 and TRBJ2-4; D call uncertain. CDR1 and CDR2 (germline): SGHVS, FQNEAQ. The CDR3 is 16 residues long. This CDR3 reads CASSVAALGGKNTQYF. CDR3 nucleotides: TGTGCCAGCAGCGTCGCGGCGCTGGGTGGCAAAAACACTCAGTACTTC.

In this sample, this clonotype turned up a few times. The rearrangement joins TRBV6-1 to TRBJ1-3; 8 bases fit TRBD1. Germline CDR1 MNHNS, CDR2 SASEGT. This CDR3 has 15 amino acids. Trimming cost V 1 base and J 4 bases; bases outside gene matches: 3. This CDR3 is CASSEGQGPGNTIYF. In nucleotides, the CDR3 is TGTGCCAGCAGTGAAGGACAGGGGCCCGGAAACACCATATATTTT.

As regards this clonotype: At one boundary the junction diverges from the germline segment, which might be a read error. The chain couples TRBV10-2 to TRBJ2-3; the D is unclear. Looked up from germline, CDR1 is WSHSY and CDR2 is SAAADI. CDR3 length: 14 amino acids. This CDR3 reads CASSRVAAANTQYF. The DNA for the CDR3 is TGCGCCAGCAGCCGGGTGGCAGCCGCAAACACGCAGTATTTC.

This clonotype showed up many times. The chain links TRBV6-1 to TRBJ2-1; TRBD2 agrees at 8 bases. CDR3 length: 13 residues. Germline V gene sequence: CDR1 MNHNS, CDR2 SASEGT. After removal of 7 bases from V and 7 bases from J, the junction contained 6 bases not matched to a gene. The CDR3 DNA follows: TGTGCCAGCAAAATCGGGGGGGTTAATGAGCAGTTCTTC. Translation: CASKIGGVNEQFF.

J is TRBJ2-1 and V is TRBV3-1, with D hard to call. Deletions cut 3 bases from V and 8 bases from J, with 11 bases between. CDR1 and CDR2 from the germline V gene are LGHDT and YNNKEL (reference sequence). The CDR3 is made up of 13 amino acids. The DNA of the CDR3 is TGTGCCAGCAGCCACGACCGTTCAGATGAGCAGTTCTTC. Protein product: CASSHDRSDEQFF.

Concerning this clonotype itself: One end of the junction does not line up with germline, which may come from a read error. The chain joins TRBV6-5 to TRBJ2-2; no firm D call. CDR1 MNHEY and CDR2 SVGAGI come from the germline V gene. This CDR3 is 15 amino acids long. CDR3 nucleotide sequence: TGTGCCAGGAGACTCCAGTCTGTAAGTCCAGGTGCGCTGTATTTT. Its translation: CARRLQSVSPGALYF.